What follows are 18 T cell receptor beta chains derived from one specimen sequenced in a study of T cell repertoires in cytomegalovirus infection. Using its own MiXCR run on the reads, TCRdb lists one record per CDR3 protein. The repertoire holds approximately 550,000 distinct CDR3 sequences, with 16% as singletons. Source material: CD8+ T cells from PBMCs. These receptors all stem from a human donor in good health (CMV status not recorded). Some clones in this sample may be carry-over from other donors' samples.

This clonotype was seen repeatedly, ten times or more. This sequence joins TRBV7-3 and TRBJ2-3; 9 nucleotides line up with TRBD1. This CDR3 has 16 amino acids. V lost 4 bases to trimming and J lost 0 bases; unmatched junction nucleotides: 5. From germline, CDR1 is SGHTA and CDR2 FQGTGA. The CDR3 loop reads CASSYGTGRSTDTQYF. For the CDR3, the DNA is TGTGCCAGCAGCTACGGGACAGGGCGAAGCACAGATACGCAGTATTTT.

This clonotype has just a few counts. The genes are TRBV3-1 and TRBJ1-3; 7 bases match TRBD1. Germline CDR1 LGHDT, CDR2 YNNKEL (reference sequence). With V trimmed by 6 bases and J by 3 bases, 8 bases remained unmatched. There are 15 residues in the CDR3. CDR3 region: CASRRDRVGGNTIYF. The CDR3 bases are TGTGCCAGCAGACGCGACAGGGTCGGTGGAAACACCATATATTTT. Drawing the rest from reference TRBV3-1 and TRBJ1-3, the complete variable domain is DTAVSQTPKYLVTQMGNDKSIKCEQNLGHDTMYWYKQDSKKFLKIMFSYNNKELIINETVPNRFSPKSPDKAHLNLHINSLELGDSAVYFCASRRDRVGGNTIYFGEGSWLTVV.

There are many counts of this clonotype. The rearrangement joins TRBV27 to TRBJ2-1; D remains unclear. The CDR3 is made up of 11 amino acids. CDR1 is MNHEY, CDR2 SMNVEV, per germline (reference sequence). Trimming removed 3 bases at V and 9 bases at J, with 6 bases between. The CDR3 DNA sequence: TGTGCCAGCAGTTTTCGCGGTGAGCAGTTCTTC. Translating gives CASSFRGEQFF.

In this sample, this clonotype turned up many times. The gene calls are TRBV7-9 and TRBJ2-1; possible D gene TRBD2, 6 bases. The CDR3 length is 14 residues. The V and J ends lost 2 bases and 4 bases respectively, with 9 bases between them. CDR1 SEHNR and CDR2 FQNEAQ come from the germline V gene (reference sequence). CDR3 in amino acids: CASSLLRGYNEQFF. CDR3 nucleotides: TGTGCCAGCAGCTTACTACGGGGGTACAATGAGCAGTTCTTC.

This clonotype was detected many times. Germline and junction disagree at one end, which may indicate a read error. The chain recombines TRBV6-1 with TRBJ2-3, with 8 bases aligning to TRBD1. This CDR3 spans 12 amino acids. Germline assignment: CDR1 MNHNS and CDR2 SASEGT. The chain's CDR3 is CIPSGGADTQYF. In DNA, the CDR3 is TGCATCCCCTCAGGGGGCGCAGATACGCAGTATTTT.

The J gene is TRBJ2-7, the V gene TRBV20-1, with D possibly matching TRBD1 (5 bases). V gave up 3 bases and J gave up 2 bases, with 14 bases separating them. This CDR3 contains 14 residues. Germline CDR1 and CDR2: DFQATT and SNEGSKA (reference sequence). The CDR3 nucleotides are TGCAGTGCTAGGGGGCCTACCCTAACCTACGAGCAGTACTTC. Amino acid sequence: CSARGPTLTYEQYF.

The chain employs TRBV25-1 and TRBJ2-1; 9 bases are a match to TRBD1. The V gene end was trimmed by 0 bases and the J gene end by 8 bases; junction bases not matched to a gene: 5. This CDR3 is 15 amino acids long. Germline assignment: CDR1 MGHDK and CDR2 SYGVNS. CDR3 nucleotides: TGTGCCAGCAGTGAATATATTCGGGACAGGGATGAGCAGTTCTTC. This sequence encodes CASSEYIRDRDEQFF.

This sequence joins TRBV14 and TRBJ1-2; weak D call: TRBD1 (6 bases). The germline gives CDR1 SGHDN, CDR2 FVKESK. V was cut by 0 bases and J by 8 bases, with 13 bases left in between. This CDR3 has 14 amino acids. DNA of the CDR3: TGTGCCAGCAGCCAAGATCGGGGGGCGATCGGCTACACCTTC. Translated: CASSQDRGAIGYTF.

This clonotype has a count of ten or more. The chain joins TRBV4-1 to TRBJ2-1; maybe TRBD1 (7 bases). This CDR3 has 17 amino acids. CDR1 is MGHRA and CDR2 is YSYEKL in the germline V gene. V dropped 1 base and J dropped 9 bases, with 22 bases sitting between them. The CDR3 nucleotides read TGCGCCAGCAGCCAAGGGCGGGAAGGGGGCAGGGTCGGTGAGCAGTTCTTC. Residues: CASSQGREGGRVGEQFF.

V gene TRBV29-1 combines with J gene TRBJ1-1, with D unresolved. The V end lost 5 bases, the J end lost 3 bases, and 7 bases lay between the germline ends. There are 11 residues in the CDR3. The germline CDR1 and CDR2 sequences are SQVTM and ANQGSEA. CDR3 sequence (DNA): TGCAGCGTTAAGGGAGACACTGAAGCTTTCTTT. Translated, it gives CSVKGDTEAFF.

V usage is TRBV2 and J usage is TRBJ1-5, with D hard to call. Germline values: CDR1 SNHLY, CDR2 FYNNEI. The germline V and J ends were trimmed by 2 bases and 2 bases, with 10 bases remaining between them. This CDR3 is 15 amino acids long. The CDR3 DNA reads TGTGCCAGCAGTGAATGGGAGGATGGCAATCAGCCCCAGCATTTT. Translating gives CASSEWEDGNQPQHF.

This clonotype was seen a few times. This chain joins TRBV11-2 and TRBJ2-6; D uncertain. Germline CDR1 and CDR2: SGHAT and FQNNGV. The V and J ends lost 5 bases and 0 bases respectively, with 8 bases between them. The CDR3 sequence is 15 residues long. CDR3 in amino acids: CASSPRSSGANVLTF. The CDR3 DNA follows: TGTGCCAGCAGCCCCCGGAGCTCTGGGGCCAACGTCCTGACTTTC.

The chain carries TRBV7-8 and TRBJ2-3; a possible D gene is TRBD1 (6 bases). Germline assignment: CDR1 SGHVS and CDR2 FQNEAQ. V was pared by 6 bases and J by 1 base, with 23 bases between. This CDR3 contains 18 residues. CDR3 DNA sequence: TGTGCCAGCAGATTTAGGCCGGACAGTTATTCGGGCACAGATACGCAGTATTTT. It yields the protein CASRFRPDSYSGTDTQYF.

A note on this clonotype: A single base separates this from a much larger clone, so it may be a read error. V usage is TRBV6-1 and J usage is TRBJ2-1; D gene unclear. V was shortened by 2 bases and J by 6 bases, with 8 bases between the two germline ends. Germline V gene data show CDR1 as MNHNS and CDR2 as SASEGT. The CDR3 runs to 13 residues. In DNA, the CDR3 is TGTGCCAGCAGTGAAAAACTGTCCAATGAGCAGTTCTTC. It encodes CASSEKLSNEQFF.

This chain uses TRBV28 with TRBJ1-2; D not certain. CDR3 length equals 11 residues. Germline CDR1 is MDHEN and CDR2 is SYDVKM. CDR3 sequence: CSSTSDYGYTF. The CDR3 DNA reads TGTTCTAGCACTTCCGACTATGGCTACACCTTC.

There are many counts of this clonotype. V and J are TRBV6-5 and TRBJ2-2; D ambiguous. The germline gives CDR1 MNHEY, CDR2 SVGAGI. The CDR3 totals 15 residues. V lost 6 bases to trimming and J lost 6 bases, with 17 bases between them. The CDR3 sequence: CASRTEWSLSGELFF. The CDR3 nucleotides are TGTGCCAGCAGGACGGAGTGGTCACTGTCCGGGGAGCTGTTTTTT.

The chain couples TRBV6-6 to TRBJ2-4, with D tentatively TRBD2 (6 bases). In germline, CDR1 is MNHNY, CDR2 SVGAGI (reference sequence). The ends were cut back, 5 bases at V and 3 bases at J, with 20 bases in the middle. This CDR3 spans 17 amino acids. The CDR3 region has the DNA TGTGCCAGCAGTCACAACCCCCTTGGGGGGATCAAAAACATTCAGTACTTC. Encoded protein: CASSHNPLGGIKNIQYF.

This clonotype was observed at least ten times. This chain links TRBV7-9 with TRBJ2-5; D gene uncertain. Trimming shortened V by 5 bases and J by 1 base, and 11 bases separated the two germline ends. From germline, CDR1 is SEHNR and CDR2 FQNEAQ (reference sequence). The CDR3 spans 14 residues. For the CDR3, the DNA is TGTGCCAGCAGCCCCCACACACCCCAAGAGACCCAGTACTTC. Protein product: CASSPHTPQETQYF.